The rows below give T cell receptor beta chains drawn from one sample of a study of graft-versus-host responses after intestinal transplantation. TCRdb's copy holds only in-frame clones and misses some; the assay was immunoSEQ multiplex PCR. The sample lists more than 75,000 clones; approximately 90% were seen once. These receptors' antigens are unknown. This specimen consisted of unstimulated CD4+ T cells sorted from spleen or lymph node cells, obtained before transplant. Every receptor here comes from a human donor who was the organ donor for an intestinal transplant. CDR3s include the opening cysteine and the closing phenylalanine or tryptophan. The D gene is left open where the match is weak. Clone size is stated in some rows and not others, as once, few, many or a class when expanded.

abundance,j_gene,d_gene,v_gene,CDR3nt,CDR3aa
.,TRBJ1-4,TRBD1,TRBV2,TGTGCCAGCTTTGGACAGGTCCGGCGGTCTAATGAAAAACTGTTTTTT,CASFGQVRRSNEKLFF
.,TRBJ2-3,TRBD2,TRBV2,TGTGCCAGCAGGAGAGGATTCTTGTCGGGGGGGGCCACAGATACGCAGTATTTT,CASRRGFLSGGATDTQYF
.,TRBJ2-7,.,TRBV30,TGTGCCTGGAGTGTACCTGCGTACAGGGCCTACGAGCAGTACTTC,CAWSVPAYRAYEQYF
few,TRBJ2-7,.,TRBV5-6,TGTGCCAGCGCGCCTAGAGGCCAGTACGAGCAGTACTTC,CASAPRGQYEQYF
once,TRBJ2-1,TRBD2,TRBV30,TGTGCCTGGGGGGGACTAGCGGGAGGGGGGTCCAGGAATGAGCAGTTCTTC,CAWGGLAGGGSRNEQFF
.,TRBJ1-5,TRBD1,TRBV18,TGTGCCAGCACCGGACAGGCCAATCAGCCCCAGCATTTT,CASTGQANQPQHF
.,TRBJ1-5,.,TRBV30,TGTGCCTGGAGTTCTGACTTCAATCAGCCCCAGCATTTT,CAWSSDFNQPQHF
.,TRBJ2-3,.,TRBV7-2,TGTGCCAGCAGTAGGACGGGAATTAGCACAGATACGCAGTATTTT,CASSRTGISTDTQYF
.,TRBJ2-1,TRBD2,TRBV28,TGTGCCAGCAGTTTATGGGCTAGCGGGAGGGGGGCTCGTAATGAGCAGTTCTTC,CASSLWASGRGARNEQFF
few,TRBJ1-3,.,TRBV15,TGTGCCACCAGCAGAGATCCCGGTTTCTCTGGAAACACCATATATTTT,CATSRDPGFSGNTIYF
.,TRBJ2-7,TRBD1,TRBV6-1,TGTGCCAGTCTTGCCGGGACAGGGGGCGAGCAGTACTTC,CASLAGTGGEQYF
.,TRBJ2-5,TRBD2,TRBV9,TGTGCCAGCAGTCCGACTAGCGGCTACCAAGAGACCCAGTACTTC,CASSPTSGYQETQYF
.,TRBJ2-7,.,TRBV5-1,TGCGCCAGCAGCTTGGGACAGCAAGAGCAGTACTTC,CASSLGQQEQYF
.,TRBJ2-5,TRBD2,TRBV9,TGTGCCAGCAGCGTAGATACGGGAGGGCTTCAAGAGACCCAGTACTTC,CASSVDTGGLQETQYF
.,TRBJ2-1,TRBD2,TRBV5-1,TGCGCCAGCAGCTTGGGGGGGACTAGCGGGGCCTACAATGAGCAGTTCTTC,CASSLGGTSGAYNEQFF
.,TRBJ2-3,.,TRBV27,TGTGCCAGCAGTCCTCTGATCCCCCGGGGCACAGATACGCAGTATTTT,CASSPLIPRGTDTQYF
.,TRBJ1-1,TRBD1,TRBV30,TGTGCCTGGAGTGGCCCGACAGGGCAAGCTTTCTTT,CAWSGPTGQAFF
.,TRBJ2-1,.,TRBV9,TGTGCCAGCAGCGTAGCTTTAATCAATGAGCAGTTCTTC,CASSVALINEQFF
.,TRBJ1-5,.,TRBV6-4,TGTGCCAGCAGTACTACTCATGAGCAGCCCCAGCATTTT,CASSTTHEQPQHF
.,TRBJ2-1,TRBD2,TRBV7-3,TGTGCCAGCAGCATGACTAGCGGGAGACACAATGAGCAGTTCTTC,CASSMTSGRHNEQFF
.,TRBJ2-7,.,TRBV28,TGTGCCAGCAGGGATACAATGGGGGCGAGTCTAGACGAGCAGTACTTC,CASRDTMGASLDEQYF
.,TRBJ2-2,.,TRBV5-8,TGTGCCAGCAGCCATCGACAGTGGAACACCGGGGAGCTGTTTTTT,CASSHRQWNTGELFF
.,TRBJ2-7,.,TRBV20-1,TGCAGTGCCTCTAAGAATAAGCAGCAGTACTTC,CSASKNKQQYF
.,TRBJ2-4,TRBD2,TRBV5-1,TGCGCCAGCAGAAGCGGACTAGCGGTAGCCAAAAACATTCAGTACTTC,CASRSGLAVAKNIQYF
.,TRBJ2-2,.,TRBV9,TGTGCCAGCAGCGTAGTACAGGACCTTACCACCGGGGAGCTGTTTTTT,CASSVVQDLTTGELFF
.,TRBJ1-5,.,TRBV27,TGTGCCAGCAGTGAGCAGGGCCGGCGCAATCAGCCCCAGCATTTT,CASSEQGRRNQPQHF
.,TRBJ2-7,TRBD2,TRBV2,TGTGCCAGCAGCCACGCCCCCGGGACTAGCGGGGACGAGCAGTACTTC,CASSHAPGTSGDEQYF
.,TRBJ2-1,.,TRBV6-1,TGTGCCAGCAACCCCCGGTTGCCCTACAATGAGCAGTTCTTC,CASNPRLPYNEQFF
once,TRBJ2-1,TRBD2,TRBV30,TGTGCCTGGAGTGTATCCAGCGGGAGATATAATGAGCAGTTCTTC,CAWSVSSGRYNEQFF
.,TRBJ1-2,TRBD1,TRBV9,TGTGCCAGCAGCTCCCGGGACAGGGAGTTTTTCGATGGCTACACCTTC,CASSSRDREFFDGYTF
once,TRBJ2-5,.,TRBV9,TGTGCCAGCAGCGTTGGAGCGGAACAAGAGACCCAGTACTTC,CASSVGAEQETQYF
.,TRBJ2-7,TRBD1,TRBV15,TGTGCCACCAGCAGAGATCGTTGGGGGACAGGGGGCTCCTACGAGCAGTACTTC,CATSRDRWGTGGSYEQYF
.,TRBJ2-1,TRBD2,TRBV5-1,TGCGCCAGCAGCTTACTAGCGGGGGGCAATGAGCAGTTCTTC,CASSLLAGGNEQFF
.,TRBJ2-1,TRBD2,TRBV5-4,TGTGCCAGCAGCACGGGGGGGCTTATCTTTGAGCAGTTCTTC,CASSTGGLIFEQFF
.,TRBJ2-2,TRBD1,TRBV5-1,TGCGCCAGCAGCTTGGAGACAGGGATTAGCACCGGGGAGCTGTTTTTT,CASSLETGISTGELFF
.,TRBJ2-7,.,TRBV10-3,TGTGCCATCAGTGAGGAGGGCTACGAGCAGTACTTC,CAISEEGYEQYF
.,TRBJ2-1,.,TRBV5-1,TGCGCCAGCAGCCTGGACACCGGCGGTTACAATGAGCAGTTCTTC,CASSLDTGGYNEQFF
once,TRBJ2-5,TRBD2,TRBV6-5,TGTGCCAGCAGTGGGGGGGGGTATCGACAAGAGACCCAGTACTTC,CASSGGGYRQETQYF
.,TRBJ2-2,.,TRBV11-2,TGTGCCAGCAGCTTAGTTTTAGCCGACACCGGGGAGCTGTTTTTT,CASSLVLADTGELFF
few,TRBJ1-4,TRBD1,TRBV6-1,TGTGCCAGCAGGTACAGGGGTGGTGAAAAACTGTTTTTT,CASRYRGGEKLFF
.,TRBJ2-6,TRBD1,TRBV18,TGTGCCAGCTCACCACCCGGGACAGGGAATGGGGCCAACGTCCTGACTTTC,CASSPPGTGNGANVLTF
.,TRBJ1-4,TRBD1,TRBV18,TGTGCCAGCTCACCCGAAGTGAGACAGGGAAGCGAAAAACTGTTTTTT,CASSPEVRQGSEKLFF
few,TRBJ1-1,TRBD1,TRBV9,TGTGCCAGCGGGACAGGTAACACTGAAGCTTTCTTT,CASGTGNTEAFF
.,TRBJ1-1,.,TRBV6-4,TGTGCCAGCCGATCCCGGGGGGATTCTGAAGCTTTCTTT,CASRSRGDSEAFF
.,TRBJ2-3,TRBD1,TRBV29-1,TGCAGCGTTGACCCGGACAGGGGCCTTACGCAGTATTTT,CSVDPDRGLTQYF
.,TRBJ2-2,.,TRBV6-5,TGTGCCAGCAAAAATCGGGGGGCCGACACCGGGGAGCTGTTTTTT,CASKNRGADTGELFF